This T cell receptor (beta chain) was obtained from a study of T cell responses to AZD1222 COVID-19 vaccine. Clones were sequenced by immunoSEQ multiplex PCR, and TCRdb holds only the in-frame ones, with some missing. The sample lists about 160,000 clones, around 91% occurring once. Germline loops: CDR1 LNHDA, CDR2 SQIVND (reference sequence). The CDR3 covers 14 residues. V shed 3 bases and J 4 bases; nucleotides not matched to a gene: 5. The V and J genes are TRBV19 and TRBJ1-1; 7 bases are a match to TRBD1. The specimen was peripheral blood, collected on day 0 of AZD1222 vaccination. This clonotype was sampled from an adult in good health. The CDR3 here is CASSILAGGTEAFF. The DNA of the CDR3 is TGTGCCAGTAGTATTCTCGCAGGGGGCACTGAAGCTTTCTTT.